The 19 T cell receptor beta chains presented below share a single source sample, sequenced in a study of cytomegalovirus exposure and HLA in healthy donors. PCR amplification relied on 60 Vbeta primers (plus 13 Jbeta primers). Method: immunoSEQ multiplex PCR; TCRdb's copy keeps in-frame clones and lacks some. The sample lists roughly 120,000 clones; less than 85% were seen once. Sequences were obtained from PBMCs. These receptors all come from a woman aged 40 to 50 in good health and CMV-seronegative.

CDR3 DNA sequence: TGTGCCAGCAGTGAGGACAGGGCCTCGGACGAGCAGTACTTC. Translation gives CASSEDRASDEQYF. The V call is TRBV6-4, the J call TRBJ2-7; 8 bases fit TRBD1. J gave up 5 bases and V 3 bases, and 6 bases lay outside the gene matches. There are 14 residues in the CDR3. Germline V lookup: CDR1 MRHNA, CDR2 SNTAGT.

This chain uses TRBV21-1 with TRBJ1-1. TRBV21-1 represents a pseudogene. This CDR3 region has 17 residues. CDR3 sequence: CASSKALPLGGLTEAFF. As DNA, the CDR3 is TGTGCCAGCAGCAAAGCGCTTCCCCTCGGGGGTCTCACTGAAGCTTTCTTT.

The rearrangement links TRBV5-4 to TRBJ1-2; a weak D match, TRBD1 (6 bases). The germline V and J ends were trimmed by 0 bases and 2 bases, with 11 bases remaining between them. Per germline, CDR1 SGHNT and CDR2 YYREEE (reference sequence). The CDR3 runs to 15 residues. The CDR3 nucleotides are TGTGCCAGCAGCTTGGGGCAGGGGACAAACTATGGCTACACCTTC. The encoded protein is CASSLGQGTNYGYTF.

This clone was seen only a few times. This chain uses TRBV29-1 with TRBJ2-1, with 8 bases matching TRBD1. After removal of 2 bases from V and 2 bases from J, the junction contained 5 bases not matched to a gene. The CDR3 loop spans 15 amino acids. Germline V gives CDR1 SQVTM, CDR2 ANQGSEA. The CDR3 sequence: CSVELGTGPYNEQFF. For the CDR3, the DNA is TGCAGCGTTGAACTCGGGACAGGACCCTACAATGAGCAGTTCTTC.

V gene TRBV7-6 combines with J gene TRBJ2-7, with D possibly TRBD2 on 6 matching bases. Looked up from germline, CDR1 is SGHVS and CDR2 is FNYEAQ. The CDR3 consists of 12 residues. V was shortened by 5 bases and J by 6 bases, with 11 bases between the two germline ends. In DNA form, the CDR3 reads TGTGCCAGCAGCCCCATGCGGGGCGAGCAGTACTTC. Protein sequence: CASSPMRGEQYF.

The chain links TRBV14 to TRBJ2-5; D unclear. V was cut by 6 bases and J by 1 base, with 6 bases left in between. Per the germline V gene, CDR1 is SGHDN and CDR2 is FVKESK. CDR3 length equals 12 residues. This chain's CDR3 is CASRVSQETQYF. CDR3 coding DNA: TGTGCCAGCAGGGTTAGCCAAGAGACCCAGTACTTC.

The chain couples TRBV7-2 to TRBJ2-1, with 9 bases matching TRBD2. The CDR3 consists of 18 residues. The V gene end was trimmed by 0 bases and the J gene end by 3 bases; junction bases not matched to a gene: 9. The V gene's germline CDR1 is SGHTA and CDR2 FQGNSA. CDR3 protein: CASSLAAGGPVGYNEQFF. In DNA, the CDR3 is TGTGCCAGCAGCTTAGCGGCGGGAGGGCCGGTAGGCTACAATGAGCAGTTCTTC.

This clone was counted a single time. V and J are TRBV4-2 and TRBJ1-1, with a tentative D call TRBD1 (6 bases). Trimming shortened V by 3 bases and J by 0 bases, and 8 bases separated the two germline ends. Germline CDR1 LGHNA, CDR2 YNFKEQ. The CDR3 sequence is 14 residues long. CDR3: CASSHRDMNTEAFF. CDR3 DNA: TGTGCCAGCAGCCACAGGGACATGAACACTGAAGCTTTCTTT.

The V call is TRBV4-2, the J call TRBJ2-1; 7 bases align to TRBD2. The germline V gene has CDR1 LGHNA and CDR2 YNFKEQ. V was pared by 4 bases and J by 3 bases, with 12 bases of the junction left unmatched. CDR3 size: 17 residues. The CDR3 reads CASSPRSLAHNYNEQFF. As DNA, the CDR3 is TGTGCCAGCAGCCCCCGGTCACTAGCGCATAACTACAATGAGCAGTTCTTC.

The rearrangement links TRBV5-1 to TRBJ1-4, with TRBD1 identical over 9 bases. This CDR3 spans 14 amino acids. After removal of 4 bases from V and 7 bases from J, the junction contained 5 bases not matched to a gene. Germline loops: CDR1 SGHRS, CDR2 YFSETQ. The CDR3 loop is CASSPGQGGEKLFF. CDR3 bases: TGCGCCAGCAGCCCGGGACAGGGTGGTGAAAAACTGTTTTTT.

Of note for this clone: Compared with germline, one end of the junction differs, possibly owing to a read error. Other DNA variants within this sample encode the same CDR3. The CDR3 is CASSPGTSGTYEQYF. In DNA, the CDR3 is TGCGCTAGCAGCCCCGGGACTAGCGGCACCTACGAGCAGTACTTC. The chain joins TRBV5-1 to TRBJ2-7; TRBD2 agrees at 11 bases. The length of the CDR3 is 15 residues. Per germline, CDR1 SGHRS and CDR2 YFSETQ.

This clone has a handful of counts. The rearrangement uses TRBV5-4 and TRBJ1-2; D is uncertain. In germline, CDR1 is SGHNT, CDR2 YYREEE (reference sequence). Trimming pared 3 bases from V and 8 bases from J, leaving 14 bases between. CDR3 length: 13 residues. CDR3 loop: CASSSSRPGGYTF. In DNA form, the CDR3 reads TGTGCCAGCAGCTCCTCGAGACCGGGGGGCTACACCTTC.

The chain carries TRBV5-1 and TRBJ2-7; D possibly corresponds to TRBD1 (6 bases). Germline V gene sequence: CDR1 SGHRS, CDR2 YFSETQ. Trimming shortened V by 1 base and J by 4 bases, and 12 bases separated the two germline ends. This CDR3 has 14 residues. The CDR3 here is CASSLWTDGYEQYF. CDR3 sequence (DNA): TGCGCCAGCAGCTTGTGGACAGACGGATACGAGCAGTACTTC.

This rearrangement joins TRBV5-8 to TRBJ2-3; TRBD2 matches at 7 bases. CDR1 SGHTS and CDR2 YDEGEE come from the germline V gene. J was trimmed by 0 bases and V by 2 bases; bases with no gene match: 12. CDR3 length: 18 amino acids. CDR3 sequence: CASSLEPAGTTSTDTQYF. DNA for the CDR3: TGTGCCAGCAGCTTAGAACCGGCGGGGACTACTAGCACAGATACGCAGTATTTT.

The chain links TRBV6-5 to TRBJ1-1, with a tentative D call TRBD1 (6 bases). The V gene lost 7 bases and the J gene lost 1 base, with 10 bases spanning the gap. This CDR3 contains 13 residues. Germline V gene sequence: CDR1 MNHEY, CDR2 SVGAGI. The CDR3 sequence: CASTVQGNTEAFF. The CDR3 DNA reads TGTGCCAGCACCGTACAGGGGAACACTGAAGCTTTCTTT.

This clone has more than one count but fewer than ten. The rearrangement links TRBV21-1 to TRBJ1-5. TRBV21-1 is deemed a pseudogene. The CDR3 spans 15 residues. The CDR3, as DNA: TGTGCCAGCAGCAAAGAGGAGTATAGCAATCAGCCCCAGCATTTT. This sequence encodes CASSKEEYSNQPQHF.

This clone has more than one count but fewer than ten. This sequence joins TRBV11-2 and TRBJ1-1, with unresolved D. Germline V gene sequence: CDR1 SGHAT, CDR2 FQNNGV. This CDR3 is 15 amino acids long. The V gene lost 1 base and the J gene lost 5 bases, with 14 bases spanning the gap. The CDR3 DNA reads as TGTGCCAGCAGCTTAGGTTCTGGTGGAGGGACTGAAGCTTTCTTT. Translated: CASSLGSGGGTEAFF.

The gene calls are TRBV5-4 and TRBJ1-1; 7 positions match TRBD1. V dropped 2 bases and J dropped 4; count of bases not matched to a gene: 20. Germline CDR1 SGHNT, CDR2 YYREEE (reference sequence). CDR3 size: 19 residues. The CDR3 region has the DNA TGTGCCAGCAGCTTTAAGGCTATCCGGGACAGACCTTTAGGCACTGAAGCTTTCTTT. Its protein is CASSFKAIRDRPLGTEAFF.

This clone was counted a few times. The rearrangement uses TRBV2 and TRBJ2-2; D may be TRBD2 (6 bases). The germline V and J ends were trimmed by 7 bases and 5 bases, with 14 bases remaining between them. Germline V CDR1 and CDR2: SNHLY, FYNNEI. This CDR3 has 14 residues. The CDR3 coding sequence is TGTGCCAGCATGGCGGGGAGCGGGACCGGGGAGCTGTTTTTT. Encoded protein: CASMAGSGTGELFF. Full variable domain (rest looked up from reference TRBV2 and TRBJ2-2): EPEVTQTPSHQVTQMGQEVILRCVPISNHLYFYWYRQILGQKVEFLVSFYNNEISEKSEIFDDQFSVERPDGSNFTLKIRSTKLEDSAMYFCASMAGSGTGELFFGEGSRLTVL.